The 26 T cell receptor beta chains listed next were all sequenced from one sample in a study of T cells after yellow fever vaccination (dated by TCRdb to the late 2010s). Taken with the paper, the label for treatment or condition translates to: live attenuated yellow fever vaccine strain. The method behind the library was 5' RACE. Sequenced on an Illumina HiSeq 2500. In-frame beta chains were kept once TCRdb had trimmed the public reads at Q25 with fastp and called clones with MiXCR. Merged by CDR3 protein, the rows form single entries marked with the most common genes and DNA. The sample profile shows tens of thousands of distinct CDR3 sequences; 7.3% of them were found once. Around 28% of the sample is held by the ten biggest clonotypes. Sequencing used CD8+ T cells sorted from PBMCs, obtained roughly 10 days after the first yellow fever vaccination. These receptors came from a man between 18 and 29 years old who received the YFV17D yellow fever vaccine.

The chain has TRBV4-1 and TRBJ1-6; D unresolved. The germline V gene encodes CDR1 MGHRA and CDR2 YSYEKL. The CDR3 spans 16 residues. V was cut by 0 bases and J by 0 bases, with 6 bases left in between. In nucleotides, the CDR3 is TGCGCCAGCAGCCAAGATGATAGCTCCTATAATTCACCCCTCCACTTT. Amino acids: CASSQDDSSYNSPLHF.

The genes are TRBV7-9 and TRBJ1-5, with D unclear. The CDR3 length is 14 residues. V was trimmed by 1 base and J by 7 bases, leaving 11 bases between them. CDR1 is SEHNR and CDR2 is FQNEAQ in the germline V gene (reference sequence). As DNA, the CDR3 is TGTGCCAGCAGCTTAGTGGGCCAGGCCCAGCCCCAGCATTTT. Protein product: CASSLVGQAQPQHF.

This clonotype was found many times. The chain is built from TRBV6-2 or TRBV6-3 and TRBJ2-7; D is unresolved. Germline assignment: CDR1 MNHEY and CDR2 SVGEGT. The CDR3 consists of 12 residues. The V end lost 9 bases, the J end lost 7 bases, and 16 bases lay between the germline ends. CDR3 sequence: CASTGYVWEQYF. In DNA, the CDR3 is TGTGCCAGTACGGGCTACGTATGGGAGCAGTACTTC.

This clonotype has a handful of counts. The V and J genes are TRBV5-4 and TRBJ1-4; D remains ambiguous. CDR3 length equals 14 residues. Germline CDR1 and CDR2: SGHNT and YYREEE (reference sequence). Deletions cut 2 bases from V and 4 bases from J, with 9 bases between. CDR3 sequence: CASSFSGLNEKLFF. The CDR3 DNA reads as TGTGCCAGCAGCTTTTCCGGGCTTAATGAAAAACTGTTTTTT. Full variable domain (missing parts from reference TRBV5-4 and TRBJ1-4): ETGVTQSPTHLIKTRGQQVTLRCSSQSGHNTVSWYQQALGQGPQFIFQYYREEENGRGNFPPRFSGLQFPNYSSELNVNALELDDSALYLCASSFSGLNEKLFFGSGTQLSVL.

This clonotype was found many times. The rearrangement links TRBV7-2 to TRBJ1-1; 10 bases match TRBD1. Per germline, CDR1 SGHTA and CDR2 FQGNSA. The CDR3 sequence is 17 residues long. J was trimmed by 3 bases and V by 5 bases; bases with no gene match: 12. This CDR3 is CASSVTGGAYRYTEAFF. The DNA of the CDR3 is TGTGCCAGCAGCGTGACAGGGGGCGCGTATAGGTACACTGAAGCTTTCTTT.

The CDR3 DNA sequence: TGCGCCAGCAGCCAAGATGGAGTCTCCTATAATTCACCCCTCCACTTT. It encodes CASSQDGVSYNSPLHF. The chain carries TRBV4-3 and TRBJ1-6; no clear D gene. Germline V CDR1 and CDR2: LGHNA, YSLEER. V was trimmed by 0 bases and J by 0 bases, leaving 6 bases between them. The CDR3 contains 16 residues.

The rearrangement uses TRBV11-1 and TRBJ2-5; D is possibly TRBD2 (7 bases). The V end was cut by 5 bases, the J end by 2 bases, with 18 bases between. The CDR3 consists of 16 residues. CDR1 is SGHAT, CDR2 FQDESV, per germline (reference sequence). CDR3 DNA: TGTGCCAGCAGCCCGAAAGGGGGGGGGTCACAAGAGACCCAGTACTTC. Encoded protein: CASSPKGGGSQETQYF.

This clonotype was seen more than once but under ten times. This rearrangement joins TRBV7-2 to TRBJ2-7; D call uncertain. The CDR3 extends over 13 amino acids. CDR1 is SGHTA and CDR2 is FQGNSA in the germline V gene. V was trimmed by 5 bases and J by 0 bases, leaving 8 bases between them. The CDR3 bases are TGTGCCAGCAGCGTCTGGAGCTCCTACGAGCAGTACTTC. Translated, it gives CASSVWSSYEQYF.

This clonotype was counted a single time. The V and J genes are TRBV13 and TRBJ2-7; perhaps D is TRBD1 or TRBD2 (5 bases each). CDR3 length equals 14 residues. Trimming cost V 5 bases and J 3 bases, with 14 bases left between them. The germline CDR1 and CDR2 sequences are PRHDT and FYEKMQ (reference sequence). CDR3 sequence (DNA): TGTGCCAGCAGCACCCGGGACCGTAACTACGAGCAGTACGTC. Protein: CASSTRDRNYEQYV.

This clonotype was detected only a few times. The genes are TRBV6-2 or TRBV6-3 and TRBJ1-2; 7 bases line up with TRBD1. The CDR3 sequence is 14 residues long. Losses at the gene ends were 7 bases for V and 1 base for J; bases not matched to a gene: 6. The V gene's germline CDR1 is MNHEY and CDR2 SVGEGT. The CDR3 bases are TGTGCCAGCATTCGACAGGGATATAACTATGGCTACACCTTC. The encoded protein is CASIRQGYNYGYTF.

This clonotype was seen many times. The chain is built from TRBV9 and TRBJ2-6; possible D gene TRBD2, 5 bases. CDR1 SGDLS and CDR2 YYNGEE come from the germline V gene. CDR3 size: 17 residues. V was clipped by 4 bases and J by 4 bases, with 18 bases between them. The CDR3 sequence: CASSLTNEGEGANVLTF. Here the CDR3 DNA reads TGTGCCAGCAGCCTCACAAACGAGGGCGAAGGGGCCAACGTCCTGACTTTC.

As to this clonotype: A read error is possible here, since a much larger clone lies one base away. The chain is built from TRBV6-5 and TRBJ2-3; maybe TRBD1 (5 bases). The CDR3 runs to 15 residues. Trimming left V 2 bases short and J 2 bases short, with 11 bases between. CDR1 and CDR2 from the germline V gene are MNHEY and SVGAGI. The chain's CDR3 is CASSYRTRYTDTQYF. The CDR3 DNA sequence: TGTGCCAGCAGTTACCGGACAAGATACACAGATACGCAGTATTTT.

The chain joins TRBV12-3 or TRBV12-4 to TRBJ1-5; 12 nucleotides match TRBD1. With 4 bases clipped from V and 7 bases from J, the junction kept 8 bases outside the gene matches. The CDR3 has 16 amino acids. In DNA form, the CDR3 reads TGTGCCAGCAGTTGGGGACAGGGGGCGATAGGACAGCCCCAGCATTTT. It translates to CASSWGQGAIGQPQHF.

The CDR3 DNA reads TGTGCCAGCAGTGCCGGGACAGGGGGGTTTGGTGAAGCTTTCTTT. This encodes CASSAGTGGFGEAFF. The gene calls are TRBV25-1 and TRBJ1-1, with 11 positions matching TRBD1. V was pared by 4 bases and J by 7 bases, with 8 bases of the junction left unmatched. Germline CDR1 and CDR2: MGHDK and SYGVNS. There are 15 residues in the CDR3.

This chain links TRBV14 with TRBJ2-2; D is unresolved. The V gene lost 3 bases and the J gene lost 0 bases, with 5 bases spanning the gap. Germline V gives CDR1 SGHDN, CDR2 FVKESK. This CDR3 has 14 residues. The DNA of the CDR3 is TGTGCCAGCAGCCAGGACCCGAACACCGGGGAGCTGTTTTTT. Its protein product is CASSQDPNTGELFF.

This clonotype was seen repeatedly, ten times or more. The chain recombines TRBV9 with TRBJ2-1, with a tentative D call TRBD1 (6 bases). Germline lookup yields CDR1 SGDLS and CDR2 YYNGEE. Trimming stripped 3 bases from V and 3 bases from J, with 19 bases between. This CDR3 has 17 amino acids. In DNA, the CDR3 is TGTGCCAGCAGCGCCCATCGACAGGACCTCATCTACAATGAGCAGTTCTTC. Amino acid sequence: CASSAHRQDLIYNEQFF. Combining the CDR3 with reference TRBV9 and TRBJ2-1 gives the whole variable domain DSGVTQTPKHLITATGQRVTLRCSPRSGDLSVYWYQQSLDQGLQFLIQYYNGEERAKGNILERFSAQQFPDLHSELNLSSLELGDSALYFCASSAHRQDLIYNEQFFGPGTRLTVL.

This clonotype was recorded at least ten times. The genes are TRBV7-9 and TRBJ2-3; D remains ambiguous. The V gene's germline CDR1 is SEHNR and CDR2 FQNEAQ (reference sequence). Deletions cut 5 bases from V and 0 bases from J, with 3 bases between. The length of the CDR3 is 12 residues. The CDR3 DNA follows: TGTGCCAGCAGCCGGAGCACAGATACGCAGTATTTT. This codes for CASSRSTDTQYF.

At least ten counts were recorded for this clonotype. The V call is TRBV7-9, the J call TRBJ2-1; D remains unclear. CDR1 and CDR2 from the germline V gene are SEHNR and FQNEAQ (reference sequence). The CDR3 totals 15 residues. Trimming cost V 4 bases and J 6 bases, with 16 bases left between them. The CDR3 DNA reads TGTGCCAGCAGCTACCGACACTCGGCGGCCAATGAGCAGTTCTTC. Translating it yields CASSYRHSAANEQFF. Filled out from reference TRBV7-9 and TRBJ2-1, the complete variable domain reads DTGVSQNPRHKITKRGQNVTFRCDPISEHNRLYWYRQTLGQGPEFLTYFQNEAQLEKSRLLSDRFSAERPKGSFSTLEIQRTEQGDSAMYLCASSYRHSAANEQFFGPGTRLTVL.

On this clonotype itself: The junction does not match germline at one end; this may be a read error. In DNA, the CDR3 is TGCAGTGCTAGCTTTGGTGGGAGCAGTCAGCCCCAGCATTTT. It yields the protein CSASFGGSSQPQHF. This chain joins TRBV20-1 and TRBJ1-5; D unclear. The CDR3 is 14 amino acids. Per germline, CDR1 DFQATT and CDR2 SNEGSKA (reference sequence).

This clonotype was seen at least ten times. The V and J genes are TRBV11-3 and TRBJ2-2, with TRBD2 matching 9 bases. V was clipped by 4 bases and J by 1 base; unmatched bases: 7. The CDR3 is 17 amino acids. Per germline, CDR1 SGHNT and CDR2 YENEEA. The CDR3 DNA sequence: TGTGCCAGCAGCTCCACAGGACTAGCGATGAACACCGGGGAGCTGTTTTTT. Translating it yields CASSSTGLAMNTGELFF.

This clonotype was recorded many times. The rearrangement links TRBV6-2 or TRBV6-3 to TRBJ2-7, with TRBD1 matching over 9 bases. The CDR3 has 15 residues. The V gene's germline CDR1 is MNHEY and CDR2 SVGEGT. V shed 6 bases and J 2 bases; nucleotides not matched to a gene: 8. The CDR3 protein is CASSLGQGPTYEQYV. The CDR3 DNA is TGTGCCAGCAGCCTCGGACAGGGGCCAACCTACGAGCAGTACGTC.

The chain carries TRBV7-9 and TRBJ1-4, with D possibly being TRBD1 (5 bases). Germline CDR1 SEHNR, CDR2 FQNEAQ (reference sequence). V was trimmed by 5 bases and J by 5 bases, leaving 12 bases between them. The CDR3 spans 14 residues. CDR3 amino acids: CASSPPAGNEKLFF. The CDR3 coding sequence is TGTGCCAGCAGCCCCCCGGCAGGGAATGAAAAACTGTTTTTT.

This chain joins TRBV5-1 and TRBJ2-2, with D possibly TRBD1 on 6 matching bases. Germline loops: CDR1 SGHRS, CDR2 YFSETQ. V was trimmed by 2 bases and J by 3 bases, leaving 14 bases between them. The CDR3 totals 16 residues. The CDR3 region has the DNA TGCGCCAGCAGCTTACCAGGGGAAGGGGACACCGGGGAGCTGTTTTTT. It translates to CASSLPGEGDTGELFF.

As for this clonotype: Mismatch with germline at one junction end may stem from a read error. V gene TRBV6-1 combines with J gene TRBJ2-2, with D tentatively TRBD2 (5 bases). CDR1 is MNHNS, CDR2 SASEGT, per germline. This CDR3 spans 14 amino acids. CDR3 sequence reads: CASSQRLNTGELIF. DNA for the CDR3: TGTGCCAGCAGCCAGAGACTGAACACCGGGGAGCTGATTTTT.

This clonotype was picked up a small number of times. The V call is TRBV12-3 or TRBV12-4, the J call TRBJ1-1; D is ambiguous. CDR3 length: 15 residues. With 2 bases removed from V and 4 bases from J, the gap between germline ends came to 14 bases. CDR3 loop: CASSLWAYGGTEAFF. The CDR3 nucleotides read TGTGCCAGCAGTTTATGGGCCTACGGAGGCACTGAAGCTTTCTTT.

The chain couples TRBV6-2 or TRBV6-3 to TRBJ2-1; 8 bases match TRBD1. The CDR3 totals 14 residues. The germline CDR1 and CDR2 sequences are MNHEY and SVGEGT. Trimming took 4 bases from V and 6 from J; bases not matched to a gene: 5. DNA of the CDR3: TGTGCCAGCAGTTTGGGACAGGCACGCAATGAGCAGTTCTTC. Translating gives CASSLGQARNEQFF.